This entry features one TCR beta chain sequence. The antigen remains unidentified. This sample was included in a study of siplizumab effects on memory and regulatory T cells. The CDR3 is 14 residues long. V was pared by 0 bases and J by 2 bases, with 9 bases between. Germline V CDR1 and CDR2: SGHRS, YFSETQ. This table comes from immunoSEQ multiplex PCR, and its TCRdb copy is limited to in-frame clones, with some not included. This table has some 100,000 clones, roughly 94% appearing once. General study points: Major contributors to the alloresponse seemed to be naive T cells, which also appeared more diverse than memory cells. Alloreactive CD4+ clones that could be mapped were on average approximately 69% Treg-derived with siplizumab, against approximately 28% in controls.

This chain uses TRBV5-1 with TRBJ2-7, with a possible D match to TRBD1 (6 bases). The sequence was obtained from a human donor in good health. Sequencing was carried out using non-Treg CD4+ T cells sorted from blood. The CDR3 region is CASSLAAGAYEQYF. The CDR3 DNA reads as TGCGCCAGCAGCTTGGCGGCAGGGGCCTACGAGCAGTACTTC.